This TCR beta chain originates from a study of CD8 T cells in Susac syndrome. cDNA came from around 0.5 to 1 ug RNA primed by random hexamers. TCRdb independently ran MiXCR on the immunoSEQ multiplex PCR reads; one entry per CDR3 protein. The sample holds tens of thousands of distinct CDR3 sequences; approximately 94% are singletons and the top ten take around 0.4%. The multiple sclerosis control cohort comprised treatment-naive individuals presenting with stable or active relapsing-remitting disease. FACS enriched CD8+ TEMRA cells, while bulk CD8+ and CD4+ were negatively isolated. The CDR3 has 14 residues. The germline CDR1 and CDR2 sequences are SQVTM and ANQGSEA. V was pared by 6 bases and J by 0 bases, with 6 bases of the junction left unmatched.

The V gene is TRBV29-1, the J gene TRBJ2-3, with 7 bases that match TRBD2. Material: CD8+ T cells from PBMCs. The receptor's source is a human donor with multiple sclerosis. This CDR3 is CSVYYSGSTDTQYF. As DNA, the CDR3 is TGCAGCGTATATTATAGCGGGAGCACAGATACGCAGTATTTT.